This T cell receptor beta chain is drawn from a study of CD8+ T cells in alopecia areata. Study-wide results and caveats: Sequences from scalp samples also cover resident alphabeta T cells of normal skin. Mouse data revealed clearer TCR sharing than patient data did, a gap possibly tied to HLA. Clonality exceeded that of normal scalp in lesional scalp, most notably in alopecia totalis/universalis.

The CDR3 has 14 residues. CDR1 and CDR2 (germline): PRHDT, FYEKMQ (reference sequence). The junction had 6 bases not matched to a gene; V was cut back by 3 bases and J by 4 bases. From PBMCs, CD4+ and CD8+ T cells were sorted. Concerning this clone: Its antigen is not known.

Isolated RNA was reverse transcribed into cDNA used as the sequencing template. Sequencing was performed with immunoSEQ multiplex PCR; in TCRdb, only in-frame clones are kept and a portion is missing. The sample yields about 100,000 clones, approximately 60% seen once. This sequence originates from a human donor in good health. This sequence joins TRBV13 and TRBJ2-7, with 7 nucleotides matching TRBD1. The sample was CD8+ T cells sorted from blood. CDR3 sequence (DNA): TGTGCCAGCAGCTTGTTTTCACAGGGGTACGAGCAGTACTTC. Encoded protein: CASSLFSQGYEQYF. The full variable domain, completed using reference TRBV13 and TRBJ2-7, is AAGVIQSPRHLIKEKRETATLKCYPIPRHDTVYWYQQGPGQDPQFLISFYEKMQSDKGSIPDRFSAQQFSDYHSELNMSSLELGDSALYFCASSLFSQGYEQYFGPGTRLTVT.